These 30 T cell receptor beta chains were all obtained from the same sample, sequenced in a study of beta chain features in type 1 diabetes (dated by TCRdb to the late 2010s). Overall study results and their limits: In all four CD4+ subsets, TCRB CDR3 length was moderately but significantly shorter in type 1 diabetes patients.

Their antigen targets remain unknown. Libraries came from the immunoSEQ multiplex PCR assay. The High Capacity cDNA Reverse Transcription Kit was used to reverse transcribe all of the isolated RNA, meaning that expressed TCRB transcripts were what got sequenced. This immuneACCESS table, as held by TCRdb, lists in-frame sequences with V and J called but not all clones. Of the missing ones, under half trace to an unresolved V gene in checked studies; the others have no known cause. The sample table shows approximately 150,000 clones, and around an eighth are seen once. The ten top clones hold under 1.5% of the sample. The sequenced material came from central memory CD4+ T cells from blood. These receptor sequences come from a man aged 18-30 years with type 1 diabetes.

J is TRBJ1-2 and V is TRBV9; no firm D call. Germline V lookup: CDR1 SGDLS, CDR2 YYNGEE. V was cut by 5 bases and J by 8 bases, with 16 bases left in between. This CDR3 has 13 amino acids. The CDR3 coding sequence is TGTGCCAGCAGATATAACAATCTGGGAGGCTACACCTTC. As protein: CASRYNNLGGYTF.

In this sample, this clone turned up a few times. This chain connects TRBV27 to TRBJ1-2; 9 bases align to TRBD1. This CDR3 is built from 14 residues. The germline V gene has CDR1 MNHEY and CDR2 SMNVEV (reference sequence). The V gene end was trimmed by 5 bases and the J gene end by 6 bases; junction bases not matched to a gene: 7. The CDR3 loop reads CASSPRTGEDGYTF. The CDR3 nucleotides read TGTGCCAGCAGTCCCCGGACAGGGGAGGATGGCTACACCTTC.

The chain joins TRBV14 to TRBJ2-3; 8 nucleotides align to TRBD2. The CDR3 length is 16 residues. CDR1 is SGHDN and CDR2 is FVKESK in the germline V gene. V lost 1 base to trimming and J lost 2 bases; unmatched junction nucleotides: 5. The CDR3 DNA sequence: TGTGCCAGCAGCCAAGTTCGGGGGGGCGACACAGATACGCAGTATTTT. Its protein is CASSQVRGGDTDTQYF.

This clone showed up many times. The CDR3 sequence is CASSDQGGRQGYEQYF. CDR3 in DNA: TGTGCCAGCAGCGACCAAGGCGGGAGGCAGGGCTACGAGCAGTACTTC. The chain combines TRBV7-9 with TRBJ2-7; TRBD2 matches at 8 bases. V gave up 5 bases and J gave up 3 bases; unmatched junction bases: 12. CDR1 and CDR2 (germline): SEHNR, FQNEAQ (reference sequence). The CDR3 loop spans 16 amino acids.

This clone was seen repeatedly, ten times or more. V usage is TRBV29-1 and J usage is TRBJ2-2; the D gene is possibly TRBD1 (6 bases). The CDR3 is made up of 14 amino acids. Trimming took off 6 bases at V and 6 bases at J, with 17 bases between the two ends. Germline V lookup: CDR1 SQVTM, CDR2 ANQGSEA. The CDR3 spells CSVMGAGSAGELFF. The DNA of the CDR3 is TGCAGCGTCATGGGGGCAGGGAGTGCCGGGGAGCTGTTTTTT.

The chain uses TRBV28 and TRBJ2-2; TRBD1 agrees at 8 bases. The germline CDR1 and CDR2 sequences are MDHEN and SYDVKM. The ends lost 5 bases at V and 7 bases at J; junction bases unmatched: 3. The CDR3 loop spans 13 amino acids. CDR3 protein: CASSDGQGGELFF. DNA of the CDR3: TGTGCCAGCAGTGATGGACAGGGCGGGGAGCTGTTTTTT.

This sequence joins TRBV30 and TRBJ1-1; 8 nucleotides match TRBD1. J lost 4 bases, V lost 2 bases, and 9 bases had no gene match. The CDR3 loop spans 15 amino acids. Germline CDR1 and CDR2: GTSNPN and SVGIG (reference sequence). DNA of the CDR3: TGTGCCTGGAGTCCCCGGGACAGGAGATCCACTGAAGCTTTCTTT. Encoded protein: CAWSPRDRRSTEAFF.

The table lists this clone with many counts. J is TRBJ1-1 and V is TRBV23-1; 9 bases align to TRBD1. TRBV23-1 is identified as an open reading frame with a role that is uncertain. Trimming removed 11 bases from V and 1 base from J; junction bases left unmatched: 11. The CDR3 spans 15 residues. The DNA of the CDR3 is TGCGCCGCCGAACCGGGACAGGGAGAGAACACTGAAGCTTTCTTT. It yields the protein CAAEPGQGENTEAFF.

This clone occurred a few times. The V gene is TRBV14, the J gene TRBJ1-1; the D gene is possibly TRBD1 (5 bases). Germline V CDR1 and CDR2: SGHDN, FVKESK. V was shortened by 8 bases and J by 11 bases, with 15 bases between the two germline ends. The CDR3 spans 11 residues. As DNA, the CDR3 is TGTGCCAGCGGATTCGGGGGAGCGGCTTTCTTT. This encodes CASGFGGAAFF.

This clone was detected a few times. V usage is TRBV4-2 and J usage is TRBJ2-5; TRBD1 agrees at 10 bases. The J call is uncertain, as TRBJ2-7 better fits the DNA end. The CDR3 length is 15 residues. Germline CDR1 and CDR2: LGHNA and YNFKEQ. CDR3 residues: CASSQAGTGVYEQYF. The CDR3 nucleotides are TGTGCCAGCAGCCAAGCCGGGACAGGGGTTTACGAGCAGTACTTC.

This clone has more than one count but fewer than ten. The chain links TRBV5-8 to TRBJ2-1, with a possible D match to TRBD2 (5 bases). Per germline, CDR1 SGHTS and CDR2 YDEGEE. The CDR3 sequence is 13 residues long. V lost 4 bases to trimming and J lost 14 bases, with 19 bases between them. CDR3 amino acids: CASSQDPGTEEFF. The CDR3 nucleotides read TGTGCCAGCAGCCAGGATCCGGGAACAGAAGAGTTCTTC.

This rearrangement joins TRBV9 to TRBJ2-2, with 10 bases lining up with TRBD2. The ends lost 2 bases at V and 4 bases at J; junction bases unmatched: 2. The CDR3 is made up of 15 amino acids. Looked up from germline, CDR1 is SGDLS and CDR2 is YYNGEE. CDR3 sequence (DNA): TGTGCCAGCAGCGTTTTAGCGGGGGGCACCGGGGAGCTGTTTTTT. Translated, it gives CASSVLAGGTGELFF.

For this clone: Additional DNA sequences in this sample encode the identical CDR3. The rearrangement links TRBV27 to TRBJ1-2, with a tentative D call TRBD1 (5 bases). V was shortened by 4 bases and J by 0 bases, with 6 bases between the two germline ends. CDR1 and CDR2 (germline): MNHEY, SMNVEV (reference sequence). This CDR3 region has 13 residues. The DNA of the CDR3 is TGTGCCAGCAGTTGGGGCCCTAACTATGGCTACACCTTC. Amino acid sequence: CASSWGPNYGYTF.

This clone was found a few times. A read error is possible here, since a much larger clone lies one base away. The sample carries other DNA sequences with the same CDR3. CDR3 sequence reads: CASSSGRDYEQYF. Written as DNA, the CDR3 is TGTGCCAGCAGCTCAGGACGGGACTACGAGCAGTACTTC. The chain links TRBV7-9 to TRBJ2-7; tentatively, D is TRBD2 (5 bases). The V gene lost 4 bases and the J gene lost 3 bases, with 10 bases spanning the gap. CDR1 and CDR2 (germline): SEHNR, FQNEAQ (reference sequence). The CDR3 loop spans 13 amino acids. The full variable domain, completed using reference TRBV7-9 and TRBJ2-7, is DTGVSQNPRHKITKRGQNVTFRCDPISEHNRLYWYRQTLGQGPEFLTYFQNEAQLEKSRLLSDRFSAERPKGSFSTLEIQRTEQGDSAMYLCASSSGRDYEQYFGPGTRLTVT.

The genes are TRBV5-1 and TRBJ1-2, with D possibly being TRBD1 (6 bases). CDR3 length: 14 residues. The germline CDR1 and CDR2 sequences are SGHRS and YFSETQ. V was pared by 0 bases and J by 6 bases, with 12 bases between. Written as DNA, the CDR3 is TGCGCCAGCAGCTTGGCCGGCACAGGGAATGGCTACACCTTC. The encoded protein is CASSLAGTGNGYTF.

The chain carries TRBV28 and TRBJ2-2; no clear D gene. The CDR3 has 13 amino acids. Trimming removed 3 bases at V and 4 bases at J, with 6 bases between. In germline, CDR1 is MDHEN, CDR2 SYDVKM. CDR3 nucleotide sequence: TGTGCCAGCAGTTTGTCGGGCACCGGGGAGCTGTTTTTT. Translating it yields CASSLSGTGELFF.

J is TRBJ2-7 and V is TRBV29-1, with D perhaps matching TRBD1 or TRBD2 (5 bases each). Trimming removed 7 bases at V and 0 bases at J, with 13 bases between. The CDR3 consists of 13 residues. CDR1 is SQVTM, CDR2 ANQGSEA, per germline. Here the CDR3 reads CSARDGGSYEQYF. CDR3 sequence (DNA): TGCAGCGCAAGGGACGGTGGCTCCTACGAGCAGTACTTC.

The V and J genes are TRBV18 and TRBJ2-3; 10 nucleotides line up with TRBD2. Germline assignment: CDR1 KGHSH and CDR2 LQKENI. V shed 3 bases, J shed 5 bases, and the junction held 8 bases outside the gene matches. The CDR3 spans 16 residues. CDR3 sequence: CASSPRLAGVGDTQYF. Here the CDR3 DNA reads TGTGCCAGCTCACCTCGGCTAGCGGGGGTAGGAGATACGCAGTATTTT.

This sequence joins TRBV5-1 and TRBJ2-7; 7 nucleotides match TRBD1. The ends lost 3 bases at V and 2 bases at J; junction bases unmatched: 2. The CDR3 has 13 amino acids. Per germline, CDR1 SGHRS and CDR2 YFSETQ. The DNA of the CDR3 is TGCGCCAGCAGCTCGGGACAGACCTACGAGCAGTACTTC. Translated: CASSSGQTYEQYF.

This clone was seen a handful of times. J is TRBJ2-4 and V is TRBV2; D may be TRBD1 (5 bases). With 7 bases removed from V and 5 bases from J, the gap between germline ends came to 15 bases. From germline, CDR1 is SNHLY and CDR2 FYNNEI. The CDR3 runs 14 residues. CDR3 sequence: CASKWNRNENIQYF. CDR3 coding DNA: TGTGCCAGCAAATGGAACAGGAACGAAAACATTCAGTACTTC.

CDR3 nucleotides: TGTGCCAGTAGTATGAAGTCCGGGACAACGTACGAGCAGTACTTC. Its protein product is CASSMKSGTTYEQYF. This chain joins TRBV19 and TRBJ2-7; D is possibly TRBD1 (6 bases). The germline V and J ends were trimmed by 3 bases and 4 bases, with 16 bases remaining between them. Per the germline V gene, CDR1 is LNHDA and CDR2 is SQIVND (reference sequence). This CDR3 contains 15 residues.

This clone has only a few counts. The chain uses TRBV11-2 and TRBJ2-5; TRBD2 agrees at 9 bases. The CDR3 has 17 residues. Trimming took 3 bases from V and 2 from J; bases not matched to a gene: 10. From germline, CDR1 is SGHAT and CDR2 FQNNGV. CDR3 nucleotides: TGTGCCAGCAGCTTCGCCGGGCTAGCGGGACCTCAAGAGACCCAGTACTTC. Encoded protein: CASSFAGLAGPQETQYF.

This clone was observed at least ten times. The CDR3 coding sequence is TGCAGCGTTGAAGGGCAGGGGGCCCCTAACACTGAAGCTTTCTTT. Amino acid sequence: CSVEGQGAPNTEAFF. V and J are TRBV29-1 and TRBJ1-1, with 8 positions matching TRBD1. This CDR3 has 15 residues. Germline loops: CDR1 SQVTM, CDR2 ANQGSEA. V dropped 1 base and J dropped 2; count of bases not matched to a gene: 6.

This clone was observed a few times. The chain uses TRBV18 and TRBJ2-7; the D is unclear. V gave up 1 base and J gave up 3 bases, with 10 bases separating them. Germline CDR1 is KGHSH and CDR2 is LQKENI. There are 14 residues in the CDR3. The CDR3, as DNA: TGTGCCAGCTCACCACGAGCCAGCAACTACGAGCAGTACTTC. As protein: CASSPRASNYEQYF.

This clone showed up just a few times. The chain employs TRBV11-2 and TRBJ2-1; a weak D match, TRBD1 (6 bases). In germline, CDR1 is SGHAT, CDR2 FQNNGV. V was pared by 5 bases and J by 6 bases, with 17 bases between. This CDR3 has 15 residues. The CDR3 bases are TGTGCCAGCAGCCCAACAGGGTTTATCTTCAATGAGCAGTTCTTC. Protein: CASSPTGFIFNEQFF.

The chain employs TRBV11-3 and TRBJ2-5; 13 nucleotides line up with TRBD2. The ends lost 5 bases at V and 1 base at J; junction bases unmatched: 4. The CDR3 totals 16 residues. The V gene's germline CDR1 is SGHNT and CDR2 YENEEA. The CDR3 loop is CASSAGLAGTQETQYF. The CDR3 DNA sequence: TGTGCCAGCAGCGCGGGACTAGCGGGAACCCAAGAGACCCAGTACTTC.

This clone appeared a few times. CDR3 in amino acids: CASSLGHSYNEQFF. For the CDR3, the DNA is TGCGCCAGCAGCCTAGGACACTCCTACAATGAGCAGTTCTTC. The rearrangement joins TRBV4-3 to TRBJ2-1, with D possibly TRBD1 on 5 matching bases. The CDR3 has 14 residues. Germline V lookup: CDR1 LGHNA, CDR2 YSLEER. V lost 4 bases to trimming and J lost 0 bases, with 7 bases between them.

This clone was recorded at least ten times. This chain uses TRBV29-1 with TRBJ2-4; D might be TRBD1 (5 bases). V lost 2 bases and J 8 bases, leaving 13 bases between the germline ends. The germline V gene encodes CDR1 SQVTM and CDR2 ANQGSEA. The CDR3 loop spans 13 amino acids. CDR3 amino acids: CSVEKGRGDIQYF. CDR3 DNA: TGCAGCGTTGAAAAGGGGCGCGGAGACATTCAGTACTTC.

The sample holds a few counts of this clone. This chain joins TRBV11-3 and TRBJ2-1; D not certain. The CDR3 is 15 residues long. The V and J ends lost 1 base and 3 bases respectively, with 10 bases between them. Germline V CDR1 and CDR2: SGHNT, YENEEA. The CDR3 loop reads CASSLVSANYNEQFF. The CDR3 DNA follows: TGTGCCAGCAGCTTAGTAAGTGCTAACTACAATGAGCAGTTCTTC.

This chain connects TRBV6-1 to TRBJ1-6, with D perhaps matching TRBD1 (5 bases). With 6 bases removed from V and 7 bases from J, the gap between germline ends came to 7 bases. Germline V lookup: CDR1 MNHNS, CDR2 SASEGT. The CDR3 has 12 residues. The CDR3 protein is CASRQGNSPLHF. The CDR3 DNA sequence: TGTGCCAGCAGGCAGGGAAATTCACCCCTCCACTTT.